This TCR beta chain was sequenced during a study of vaccination and CD4 T cells after COVID-19. Background on the study: The convalescents comprised six males and four females, two of them Hispanic.

Scientists ran DNA taken from cultured CD4+ T cells through the Oncomine TCR Beta short-read assay for sequencing. Once CD4+ T cells had been cultured, genomic DNA was extracted from them. TCRdb called the PCR reads again in MiXCR, with one record for every CDR3 protein. The repertoire includes some 10,000 distinct CDR3 sequences, 70% of them detected once, and about an eighth sits in the top ten. This clonotype came up once. Its target is not known. CDR3 length: 13 amino acids. Stated treatment: approximately nine-day PBMC culture with coronavirus spike peptide pools or control peptides (ViraFEST assay). Study-wide results and caveats: Convalescent patients had a median around 90% of reactive clones appearing only post-vaccination. From around 21 to 38, the median of SARS-CoV-2-reactive clonotypes rose without reaching significance.

The chain combines TRBV21-1 with TRBJ2-5; the table's D call, TRBD2, has no DNA check behind it. TRBV21-1 is shown as a pseudogene. Sequencing was carried out using CD4+ T cells from blood, cultured in vitro. The TCR comes from a human donor who had recovered from COVID-19. This CDR3 is CASSNKRVETQYF. DNA for the CDR3: TGTGCCAGCAGCAACAAGAGGGTGGAGACCCAGTACTTC.